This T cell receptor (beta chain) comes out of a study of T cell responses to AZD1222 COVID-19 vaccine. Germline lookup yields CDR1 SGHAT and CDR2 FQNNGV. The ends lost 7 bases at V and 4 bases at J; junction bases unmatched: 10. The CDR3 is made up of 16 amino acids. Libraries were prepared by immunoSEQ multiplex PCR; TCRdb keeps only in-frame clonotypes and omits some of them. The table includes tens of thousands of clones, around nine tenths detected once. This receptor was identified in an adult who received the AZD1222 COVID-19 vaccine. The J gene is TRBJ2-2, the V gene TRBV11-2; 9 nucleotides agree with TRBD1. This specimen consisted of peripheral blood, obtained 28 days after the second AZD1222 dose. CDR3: CASTRSDRGVTGELFF. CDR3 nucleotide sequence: TGTGCCAGCACCCGATCGGACAGGGGAGTCACCGGGGAGCTGTTTTTT. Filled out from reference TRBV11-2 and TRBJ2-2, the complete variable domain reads EAGVAQSPRYKIIEKRQSVAFWCNPISGHATLYWYQQILGQGPKLLIQFQNNGVVDDSQLPKDRFSAERLKGVDSTLKIQPAKLEDSAVYLCASTRSDRGVTGELFFGEGSRLTVL.